This TCR beta chain was recorded in a study of T cell responses to AZD1222 COVID-19 vaccine. Study-level background: Combined were second doses at about 4 or about 12 weeks.

About this clone itself: Its antigen is unknown.

Profiled with immunoSEQ multiplex PCR; TCRdb holds only in-frame clones, not every one. Seen here are approximately 110,000 clones, about 88% observed once, and the top ten hold approximately 15%. Study-wide points: Spike as a whole was targeted by vaccine-associated CD4 TCRs, dominant at 160-218 and 743-854. Spike-specific TCR breadth and depth were elevated following two AZD1222 doses. Baseline testing showed seropositivity in only a handful of AZD1222 recipients.

V was shortened by 10 bases and J by 0 bases, with 9 bases between the two germline ends. Germline CDR1 reads SEHNR; CDR2 reads FQNEAQ (reference sequence). The CDR3 is made up of 13 amino acids. The sample here was peripheral blood, taken on day 0 of AZD1222 vaccination. This chain joins TRBV7-9 and TRBJ2-2; no clear D gene. This sequence originates from an adult in good health. The CDR3 DNA reads TGTGCCAACACCCTAGCGAACACCGGGGAGCTGTTTTTT. Its translation is CANTLANTGELFF.